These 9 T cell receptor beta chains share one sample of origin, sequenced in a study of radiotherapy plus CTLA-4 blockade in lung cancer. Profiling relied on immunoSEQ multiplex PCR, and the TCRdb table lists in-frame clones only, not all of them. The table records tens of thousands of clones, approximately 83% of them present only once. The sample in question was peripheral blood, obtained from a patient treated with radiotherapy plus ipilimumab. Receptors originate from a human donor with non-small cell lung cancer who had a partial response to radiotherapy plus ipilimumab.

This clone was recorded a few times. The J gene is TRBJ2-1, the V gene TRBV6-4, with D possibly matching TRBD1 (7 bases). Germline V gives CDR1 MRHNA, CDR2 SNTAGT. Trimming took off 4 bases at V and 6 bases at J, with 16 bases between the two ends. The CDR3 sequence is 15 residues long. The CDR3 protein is CASSAVMQGGNEQFF. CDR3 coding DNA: TGTGCCAGCAGTGCCGTGATGCAGGGGGGCAATGAGCAGTTCTTC.

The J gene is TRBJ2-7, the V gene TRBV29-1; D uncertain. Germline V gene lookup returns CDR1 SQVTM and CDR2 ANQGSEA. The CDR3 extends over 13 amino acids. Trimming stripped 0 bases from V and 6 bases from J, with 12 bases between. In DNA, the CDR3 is TGCAGCGTTGAAGATCTCGTCCTCGGCGAGCAGTACTTC. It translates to CSVEDLVLGEQYF.

The CDR3 region has the DNA TGTGCCAGCAGTTCCCCCTGGACAGGGTTAGGCTACACCTTC. This translates into CASSSPWTGLGYTF. V is TRBV28 and J is TRBJ1-2; 8 nucleotides agree with TRBD1. Germline-derived CDR1 and CDR2 are MDHEN and SYDVKM. Losses at the gene ends were 4 bases for V and 8 bases for J; bases not matched to a gene: 9. This CDR3 comprises 14 residues.

CDR3 sequence: CASSPTSGGYTF. Written as DNA, the CDR3 is TGTGCCAGCAGCCCGACATCTGGAGGCTACACCTTC. This sequence joins TRBV11-2 and TRBJ1-2; D gene unclear. Germline values: CDR1 SGHAT, CDR2 FQNNGV. The V end lost 5 bases, the J end lost 8 bases, and 12 bases lay between the germline ends. The CDR3 sequence is 12 residues long.

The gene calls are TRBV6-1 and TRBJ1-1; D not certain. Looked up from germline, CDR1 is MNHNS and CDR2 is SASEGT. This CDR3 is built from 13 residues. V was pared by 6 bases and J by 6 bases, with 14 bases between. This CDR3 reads CASSKGAVPEAFF. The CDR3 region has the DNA TGTGCCAGCAGCAAGGGAGCGGTACCTGAAGCTTTCTTT.

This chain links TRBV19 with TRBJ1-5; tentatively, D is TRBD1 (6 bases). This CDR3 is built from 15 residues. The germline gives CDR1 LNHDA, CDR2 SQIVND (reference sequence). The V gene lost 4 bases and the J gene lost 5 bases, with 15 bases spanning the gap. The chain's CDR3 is CASSSLQGWDQPQHF. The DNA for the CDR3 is TGTGCCAGTAGTAGCTTACAGGGCTGGGATCAGCCCCAGCATTTT.

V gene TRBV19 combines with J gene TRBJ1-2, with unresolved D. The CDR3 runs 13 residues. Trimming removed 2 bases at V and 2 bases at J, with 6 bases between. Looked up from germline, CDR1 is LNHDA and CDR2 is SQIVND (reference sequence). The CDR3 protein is CASSISGNYGYTF. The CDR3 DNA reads TGTGCCAGTAGTATATCGGGGAACTATGGCTACACCTTC.

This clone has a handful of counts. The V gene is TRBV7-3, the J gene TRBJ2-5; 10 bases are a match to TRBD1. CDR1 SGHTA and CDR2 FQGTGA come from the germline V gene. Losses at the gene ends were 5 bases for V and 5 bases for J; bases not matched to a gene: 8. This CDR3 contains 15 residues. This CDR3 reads CASSGGTGEVETQYF. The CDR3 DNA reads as TGTGCCAGCAGCGGAGGGACAGGGGAGGTGGAGACCCAGTACTTC.

The CDR3 reads CASSLERRGTDTQYF. CDR3 in DNA: TGTGCCAGCTCCCTCGAACGCCGCGGCACAGATACGCAGTATTTT. The chain uses TRBV18 and TRBJ2-3, with D hard to call. Trimming cost V 6 bases and J 1 base, with 14 bases left between them. CDR1 and CDR2 (germline): KGHSH, LQKENI. CDR3 length: 15 amino acids.